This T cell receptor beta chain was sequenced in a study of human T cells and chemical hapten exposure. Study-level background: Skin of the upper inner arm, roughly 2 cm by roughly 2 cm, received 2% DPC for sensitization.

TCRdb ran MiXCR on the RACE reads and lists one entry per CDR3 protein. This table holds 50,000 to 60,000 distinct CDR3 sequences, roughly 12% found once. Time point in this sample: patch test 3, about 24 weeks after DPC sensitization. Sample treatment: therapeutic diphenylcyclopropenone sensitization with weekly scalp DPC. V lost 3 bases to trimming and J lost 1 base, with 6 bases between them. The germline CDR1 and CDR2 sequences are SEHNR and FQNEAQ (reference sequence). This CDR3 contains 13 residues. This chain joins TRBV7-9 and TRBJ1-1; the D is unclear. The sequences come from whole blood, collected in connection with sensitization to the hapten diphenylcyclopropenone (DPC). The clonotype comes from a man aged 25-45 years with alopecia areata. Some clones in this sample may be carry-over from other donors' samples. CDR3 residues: CASSFSPNTEAFF. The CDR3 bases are TGTGCCAGCAGCTTTTCCCCGAACACTGAAGCTTTCTTT.